This TCR beta chain was identified in a study of resident and recirculating memory T cells in vitiligo. Looking at the study overall: No cells were sorted; samples were homogenized just before genomic DNA extraction.

The CDR3 covers 13 residues. CDR1 SEHNR and CDR2 FQNEAQ come from the germline V gene (reference sequence). The ends lost 10 bases at V and 8 bases at J; junction bases unmatched: 6. Some clones are missing from TCRdb's copy, which holds only in-frame ones; the method was immunoSEQ multiplex PCR. The sample lists 70,000 to 95,000 clones, roughly nine tenths occurring once. Stable patients also lacked confetti depigmentation, a sign of active vitiligo. Overall study results and limits: Vitiligo lesions lacked a unique dominant clone, and clonality varied.

About this clone itself: The target antigen is unknown.

The receptor was derived from a male donor with vitiligo. Sequenced sample: blood. The chain uses TRBV7-9 and TRBJ2-1; 12 bases fit TRBD2. Here the CDR3 reads CAKVTSGSHEQFF. CDR3 nucleotides: TGTGCCAAAGTGACTAGCGGGAGCCATGAGCAGTTCTTC.